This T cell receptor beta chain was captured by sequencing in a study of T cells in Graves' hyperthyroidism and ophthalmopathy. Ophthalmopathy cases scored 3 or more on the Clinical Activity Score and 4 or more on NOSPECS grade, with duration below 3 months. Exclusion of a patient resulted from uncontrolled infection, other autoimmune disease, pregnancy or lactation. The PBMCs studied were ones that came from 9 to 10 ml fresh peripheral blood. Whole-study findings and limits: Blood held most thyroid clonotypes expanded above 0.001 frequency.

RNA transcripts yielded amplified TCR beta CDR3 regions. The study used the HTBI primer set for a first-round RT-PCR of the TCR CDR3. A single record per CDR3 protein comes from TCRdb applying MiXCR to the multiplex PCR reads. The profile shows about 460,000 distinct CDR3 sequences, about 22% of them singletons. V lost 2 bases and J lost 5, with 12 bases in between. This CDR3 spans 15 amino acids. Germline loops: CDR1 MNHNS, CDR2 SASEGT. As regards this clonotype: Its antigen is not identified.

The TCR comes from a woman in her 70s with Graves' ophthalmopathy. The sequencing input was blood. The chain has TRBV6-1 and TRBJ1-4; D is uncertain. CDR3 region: CASSESRVGNEKLFF. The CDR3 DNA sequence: TGTGCCAGCAGTGAAAGTCGGGTTGGAAATGAAAAACTGTTTTTT.